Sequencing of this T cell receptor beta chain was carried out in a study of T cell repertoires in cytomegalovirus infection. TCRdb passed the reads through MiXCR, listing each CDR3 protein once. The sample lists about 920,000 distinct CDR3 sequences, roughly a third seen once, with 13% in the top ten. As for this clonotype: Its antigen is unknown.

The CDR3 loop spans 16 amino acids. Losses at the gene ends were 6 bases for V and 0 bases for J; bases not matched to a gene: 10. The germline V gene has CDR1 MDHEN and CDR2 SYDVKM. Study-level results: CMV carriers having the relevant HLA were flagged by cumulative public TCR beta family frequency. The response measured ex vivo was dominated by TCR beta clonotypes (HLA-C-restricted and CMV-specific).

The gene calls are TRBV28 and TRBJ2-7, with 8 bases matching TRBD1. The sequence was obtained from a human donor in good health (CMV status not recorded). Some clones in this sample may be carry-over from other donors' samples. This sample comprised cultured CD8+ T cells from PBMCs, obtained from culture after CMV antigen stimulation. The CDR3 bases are TGTGCCAGCAGCCCGTTCGACAGGGGAAGCTCCTACGAGCAGTACTTC. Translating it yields CASSPFDRGSSYEQYF.